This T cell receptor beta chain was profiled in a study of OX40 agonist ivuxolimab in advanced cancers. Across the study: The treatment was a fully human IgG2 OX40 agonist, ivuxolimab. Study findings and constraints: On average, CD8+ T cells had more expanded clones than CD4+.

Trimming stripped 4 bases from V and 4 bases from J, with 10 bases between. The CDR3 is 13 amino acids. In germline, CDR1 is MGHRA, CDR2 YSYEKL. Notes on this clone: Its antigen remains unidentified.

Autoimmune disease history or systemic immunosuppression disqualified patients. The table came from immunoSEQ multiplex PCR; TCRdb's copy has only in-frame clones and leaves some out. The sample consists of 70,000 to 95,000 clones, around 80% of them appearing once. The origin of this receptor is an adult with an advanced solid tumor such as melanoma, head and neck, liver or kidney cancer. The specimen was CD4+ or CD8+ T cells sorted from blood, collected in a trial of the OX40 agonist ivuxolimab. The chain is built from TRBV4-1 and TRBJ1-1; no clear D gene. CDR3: CASSLRSGTEAFF. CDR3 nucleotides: TGCGCCAGCAGCCTTCGGTCCGGCACTGAAGCTTTCTTT.